This T cell receptor (beta chain) came from a study of early T cells in non-severe SARS-CoV-2 infection. For the study at large: The sequenced material was bulk RNA from unsorted whole blood, and its chains were unpaired.

On this clonotype: Its target is unknown.

Study results and limitations: Matches to VDJdb favored anti-spike CD8 responses and missed private and CD4 specificities.

Separate cDNA molecules each had unique molecular identifiers attached to them. One entry per CDR3 protein results from TCRdb running MiXCR on the 5' RACE reads. The repertoire has 65,000 to 95,000 distinct CDR3 sequences, 12% of them found once; the top ten carry around 15%. Trimming took 6 bases from V and 3 from J, leaving 11 bases between them. Germline V gives CDR1 SGDLS, CDR2 YYNGEE. The CDR3 contains 13 residues. The chain joins TRBV9 to TRBJ2-3; possible D gene TRBD2, 6 bases. This specimen was whole blood, taken at baseline. The TCR sequence derives from an adult who was a healthcare worker with PCR-confirmed SARS-CoV-2 infection or an uninfected control (not recorded which). The donor label of this sample is uncertain. This chain's CDR3 is CASKAGMTDTQYF. In DNA form, the CDR3 reads TGTGCCAGCAAGGCGGGGATGACAGATACGCAGTATTTT.